The 18 T cell receptor beta chains in this list originate from one sample, sequenced in a study of blood T cell repertoires in COVID-19. Repertoires were generated with immunoSEQ multiplex PCR, while TCRdb's copy carries only in-frame clones and drops some. The table has some 300,000 clones, around 86% seen once. The sequencing sample was made of peripheral blood. The source is a man between 65 and 85 years old with acute or convalescent COVID-19.

This chain links TRBV7-3 with TRBJ2-3; the D gene is possibly TRBD1 (6 bases). V shed 1 base and J shed 2 bases, with 22 bases lying between them. The CDR3 contains 19 residues. The germline gives CDR1 SGHTA, CDR2 FQGTGA. CDR3 protein: CASSLRGGTLTAPTDTQYF. In DNA, the CDR3 is TGTGCCAGCAGCTTAAGAGGGGGTACCCTGACGGCTCCCACAGATACGCAGTATTTT. The variable domain in full, completed from reference TRBV7-3 and TRBJ2-3, reads GAGVSQTPSNKVTEKGKYVELRCDPISGHTALYWYRQSLGQGPEFLIYFQGTGAADDSGLPNDRFFAVRPEGSVSTLKIQRTERGDSAVYLCASSLRGGTLTAPTDTQYFGPGTRLTVL.

The CDR3 protein is CASSSGAGSPLHF. For the CDR3, the DNA is TGTGCCAGCAGTTCAGGGGCAGGGTCACCCCTCCACTTT. The V and J genes are TRBV28 and TRBJ1-6, with a weak D call TRBD1 (6 bases). Trimming removed 4 bases at V and 10 bases at J, with 11 bases between. Germline CDR1 and CDR2: MDHEN and SYDVKM. This CDR3 contains 13 residues. The whole variable domain, filled in from reference TRBV28 and TRBJ1-6, reads DVKVTQSSRYLVKRTGEKVFLECVQDMDHENMFWYRQDPGLGLRLIYFSYDVKMKEKGDIPEGYSVSREKKERFSLILESASTNQTSMYLCASSSGAGSPLHFGNGTRLTVT.

The J gene is TRBJ2-1, the V gene TRBV7-2; 7 bases agree with TRBD2. This CDR3 is 15 amino acids long. V was pared by 3 bases and J by 2 bases, with 4 bases of the junction left unmatched. Looked up from germline, CDR1 is SGHTA and CDR2 is FQGNSA. CDR3 region: CASSLMGGPYNEQFF. CDR3 nucleotides: TGTGCCAGCAGCTTGATGGGAGGGCCCTACAATGAGCAGTTCTTC.

The rearrangement joins TRBV14 to TRBJ2-2; no definite D call. CDR1 is SGHDN and CDR2 is FVKESK in the germline V gene. Trimming left V 4 bases short and J 7 bases short, with 13 bases between. This CDR3 is 14 amino acids long. The CDR3 DNA is TGTGCCAGCAGCCGTTCCACGAGGCACGGGGAGCTGTTTTTT. Residues: CASSRSTRHGELFF.

The V and J genes are TRBV4-3 and TRBJ2-5; TRBD2 matches 8 bases. Germline V gene sequence: CDR1 LGHNA, CDR2 YSLEER. This CDR3 comprises 16 residues. Trimming removed 1 base from V and 2 bases from J; junction bases left unmatched: 6. This CDR3 reads CASSQGPAGEQETQYF. CDR3 nucleotide sequence: TGCGCCAGCAGCCAAGGTCCAGCGGGGGAGCAAGAGACCCAGTACTTC.

The CDR3 sequence is CASSAGTGGELFF. The CDR3 DNA is TGTGCCAGCTCAGCCGGGACAGGCGGGGAGCTGTTTTTT. The rearrangement uses TRBV18 and TRBJ2-2, with 8 bases matching TRBD1. The CDR3 is 13 residues long. Germline CDR1 is KGHSH and CDR2 is LQKENI. V lost 5 bases, J lost 7 bases, and 3 bases stayed unmatched.

The chain is built from TRBV15 and TRBJ1-2; D is unresolved. CDR3 length: 14 residues. Germline V gene data show CDR1 as LNHNV and CDR2 as YYDKDF (reference sequence). The V end was cut by 11 bases, the J end by 6 bases, with 22 bases between. CDR3 amino acids: CASNNAGYENGYTF. The CDR3 DNA is TGTGCCTCGAATAATGCCGGGTACGAGAATGGCTACACCTTC.

This clone is a singleton in its sample. This chain connects TRBV10-3 to TRBJ1-3; D is ambiguous. Germline V gene sequence: CDR1 ENHRY, CDR2 SYGVKD. The CDR3 is 14 residues long. V lost 0 bases to trimming and J lost 3 bases, with 6 bases between them. The CDR3 reads CAISESLFGNTIYF. DNA for the CDR3: TGTGCCATCAGTGAGTCCCTCTTTGGAAACACCATATATTTT.

The chain links TRBV7-9 to TRBJ1-1; D is unclear. The germline V and J ends were trimmed by 5 bases and 5 bases, with 6 bases remaining between them. From germline, CDR1 is SEHNR and CDR2 FQNEAQ (reference sequence). This CDR3 region has 11 residues. As DNA, the CDR3 is TGTGCCAGCAGCCGGACTACTGAAGCTTTCTTT. Translating it yields CASSRTTEAFF.

This clone was recorded once. The chain is built from TRBV28 and TRBJ1-5; perhaps TRBD1 as D (6 bases). Per germline, CDR1 MDHEN and CDR2 SYDVKM. This CDR3 has 15 residues. The V gene lost 3 bases and the J gene lost 2 bases, with 11 bases spanning the gap. The CDR3 DNA follows: TGTGCCAGCAGTTTTTCAGGGGCGGGCAATCAGCCCCAGCATTTT. Protein sequence: CASSFSGAGNQPQHF. Using reference TRBV28 and TRBJ1-5 for the parts outside the CDR3, the full variable domain is DVKVTQSSRYLVKRTGEKVFLECVQDMDHENMFWYRQDPGLGLRLIYFSYDVKMKEKGDIPEGYSVSREKKERFSLILESASTNQTSMYLCASSFSGAGNQPQHFGDGTRLSIL.

Turning to this clone: The same CDR3 arises from other DNA sequences in this sample as well. The CDR3 loop reads CASRGGDYGYTF. The CDR3 DNA is TGTGCCAGCCGGGGAGGGGACTATGGCTACACCTTC. The chain joins TRBV28 to TRBJ1-2; D is possibly TRBD1 (5 bases). The CDR3 sequence is 12 residues long. V was cut by 8 bases and J by 3 bases, with 10 bases left in between. Germline assignment: CDR1 MDHEN and CDR2 SYDVKM.

This clone was recorded once. The chain combines TRBV28 with TRBJ1-2, with 7 bases matching TRBD1. The CDR3 is 13 residues long. J was trimmed by 3 bases and V by 7 bases; bases with no gene match: 5. The V gene's germline CDR1 is MDHEN and CDR2 SYDVKM. The chain's CDR3 is CASIDRADYGYTF. The CDR3 DNA sequence: TGTGCCAGCATTGACAGGGCTGACTATGGCTACACCTTC.

V usage is TRBV9 and J usage is TRBJ1-4; possible D gene TRBD1, 5 bases. Between the trimmed V and J ends, which lost 7 bases and 4 bases, there was a span of 17 bases. CDR1 is SGDLS and CDR2 is YYNGEE in the germline V gene. The CDR3 consists of 15 residues. CDR3 sequence: CASGGAKEYNEKLFF. CDR3 nucleotides: TGTGCCAGCGGTGGGGCCAAGGAGTATAATGAAAAACTGTTTTTT.

CDR3 sequence reads: CASSPTGTGIHEQYF. CDR3 coding DNA: TGTGCCAGCTCACCAACCGGGACAGGGATCCACGAGCAGTACTTC. The chain is built from TRBV18 and TRBJ2-7, with 9 bases fitting TRBD1. With V trimmed by 2 bases and J by 5 bases, 7 bases remained unmatched. The V gene's germline CDR1 is KGHSH and CDR2 LQKENI. This CDR3 has 15 residues. Supplemented by reference TRBV18 and TRBJ2-7, the full variable domain reads NAGVMQNPRHLVRRRGQEARLRCSPMKGHSHVYWYRQLPEEGLKFMVYLQKENIIDESGMPKERFSAEFPKEGPSILRIQQVVRGDSAAYFCASSPTGTGIHEQYFGPGTRLTVT.

The V and J genes are TRBV19 and TRBJ2-1; 7 bases match TRBD1. The CDR3 sequence is 14 residues long. The germline V gene has CDR1 LNHDA and CDR2 SQIVND (reference sequence). After removal of 1 base from V and 6 bases from J, the junction contained 3 bases not matched to a gene. The CDR3 sequence is CASSIGTGINEQFF. The CDR3 DNA sequence: TGTGCCAGTAGTATAGGGACAGGAATCAATGAGCAGTTCTTC.

The table lists this clone with a count of one. The genes are TRBV19 and TRBJ2-2; 9 bases fit TRBD1. Germline lookup yields CDR1 LNHDA and CDR2 SQIVND (reference sequence). The junction had 5 bases not matched to a gene; V was cut back by 3 bases and J by 3 bases. The CDR3 extends over 16 amino acids. CDR3 residues: CASSIRGQGYTGELFF. The DNA of the CDR3 is TGTGCCAGTAGTATTCGCGGACAGGGGTACACCGGGGAGCTGTTTTTT.

The gene calls are TRBV6-1 and TRBJ1-3; D unclear. The germline CDR1 and CDR2 sequences are MNHNS and SASEGT. Trimming pared 2 bases from V and 0 bases from J, leaving 26 bases between. CDR3 length equals 21 residues. The CDR3 nucleotides are TGTGCCAGCAGTGAATTCTTCTTGGATTCGGCGGATAGCCTCTCTGGAAACACCATATATTTT. It codes for CASSEFFLDSADSLSGNTIYF.

The chain employs TRBV15 and TRBJ2-7; possible D gene TRBD1, 6 bases. The V end was cut by 6 bases, the J end by 7 bases, with 22 bases between. CDR3 length: 15 amino acids. The germline CDR1 and CDR2 sequences are LNHNV and YYDKDF (reference sequence). CDR3: CATSTPHRDTKEQYF. DNA of the CDR3: TGTGCCACCAGTACCCCTCACCGGGACACAAAAGAGCAGTACTTC.